This T cell receptor beta chain was sequenced for a study of cytomegalovirus exposure and HLA in healthy donors. Regarding the study as a whole: DRB1 had the most TCR associations and HLA-C the fewest, a later analysis found, with rates varying by HLA locus. Cytomegalovirus-associated status was assigned to 164 TCR beta chains.

This CDR3 is built from 14 residues. Trimming took 2 bases from V and 1 from J, leaving 9 bases between them. The germline gives CDR1 SGHAT, CDR2 FQNNGV. About this clone itself: The antigen is unknown.

PCR primers comprised 60 Vbeta and 13 Jbeta primers. Only in-frame clones appear in the TCRdb table, and some are missing; sequencing was by immunoSEQ multiplex PCR. The sample holds around 110,000 clones, 70% to 80% seen once. This clonotype was sampled from a female donor in good health and CMV-seronegative. The sequencing sample was made of PBMCs. The V gene is TRBV11-2, the J gene TRBJ2-7; D is unclear. Here the CDR3 reads CASSLNRVSYEQYF. In nucleotides, the CDR3 is TGTGCCAGCAGCTTAAATCGGGTGTCCTACGAGCAGTACTTC.